This TCR beta chain derives from a study of blood T cells in healthy people across ages. Study-wide points: The recorded TCR beta diversity per million T cells decreased in a roughly linear manner with age. It was not known whether donors were CMV positive (a possible confounder of expanded clonotype changes). Researchers said unsorted PBMCs prevented a conclusive naive versus antigen-experienced comparison.

Every donor gave around 10 milliliters of peripheral blood. Alongside a J-beta primer mix, a sample-barcoded 5' primer served in a second PCR lasting about 6 to 12 cycles. A single record per CDR3 protein comes from TCRdb applying MiXCR to the 5' RACE reads. The sample has almost 300,000 distinct CDR3 sequences, around 29% seen once. About this clonotype itself: No antigen is known for it.

Material for sequencing was blood. This receptor was taken from a woman between 65 and 79 years old in good health.

CDR3 amino acids: CASSPTSVNYEQYF. Written as DNA, the CDR3 is TGCGCCAGCTCACCGACTAGCGTGAACTACGAGCAGTACTTC. The chain couples TRBV5-1 to TRBJ2-7, with 8 bases lining up with TRBD2. The CDR3 is 14 amino acids. Germline V gives CDR1 SGHRS, CDR2 YFSETQ. Unmatched junction bases numbered 9, after V lost 7 bases and J lost 3 bases.